This TCR beta chain was found in a study of T and B cells in COVID-19 patients. As for the study in general: The recovered patients had mostly mild to moderate COVID-19 with outpatient management. The study, taken as a whole, reports: Patients with COVID-19 reportedly showed strongly skewed T cell receptor beta variable and joining gene usage. Early severe-case samples and blood from mildly ill patients during symptoms were in short supply. At recovery TRB diversity and richness exceeded healthy donors, after highly clonal active COVID-19 repertoires.

From blood, about 240-500 ng of genomic DNA served as TRB template. This clonotype was seen a few times. Its antigen is not identified. BIOMED2 TRB-A/B primer pools were used in multiplex TRB PCR. One entry per CDR3 protein, called by TCRdb with MiXCR from the multiplex PCR reads. In the table there are about 9,400 distinct CDR3 sequences, approximately 30% of which are singletons. CDR3 length: 19 amino acids. Germline V lookup: CDR1 MNHEY, CDR2 SVGEGT. Deletions cut 2 bases from V and 0 bases from J, with 21 bases between. The chain employs TRBV6-2 or TRBV6-3 and TRBJ2-3, with D hard to call. Material for sequencing was blood. This TCR came from a human donor who had recovered from COVID-19. The CDR3 sequence is CASSYPSGLGVSSTDTQYF. For the CDR3, the DNA is TGTGCCAGCAGTTACCCGTCAGGTCTCGGCGTGTCCAGCACAGATACGCAGTATTTT.